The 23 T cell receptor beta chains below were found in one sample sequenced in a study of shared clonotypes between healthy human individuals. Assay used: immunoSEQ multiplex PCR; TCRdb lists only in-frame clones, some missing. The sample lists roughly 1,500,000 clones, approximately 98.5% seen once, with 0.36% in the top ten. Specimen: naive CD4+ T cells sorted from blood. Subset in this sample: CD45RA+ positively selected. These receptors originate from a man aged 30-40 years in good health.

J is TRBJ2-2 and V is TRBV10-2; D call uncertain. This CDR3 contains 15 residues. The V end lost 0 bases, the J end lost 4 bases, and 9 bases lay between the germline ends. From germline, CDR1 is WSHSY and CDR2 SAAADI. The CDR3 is CASSESTSGTGELFF. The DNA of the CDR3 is TGCGCCAGCAGTGAGTCGACTTCAGGCACCGGGGAGCTGTTTTTT.

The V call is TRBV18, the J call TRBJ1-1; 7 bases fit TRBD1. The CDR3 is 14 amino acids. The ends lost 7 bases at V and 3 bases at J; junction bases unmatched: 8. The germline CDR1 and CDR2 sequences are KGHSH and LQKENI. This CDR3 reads CASLQGRGDTEAFF. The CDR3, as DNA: TGTGCCAGCTTACAGGGGCGAGGGGACACTGAAGCTTTCTTT.

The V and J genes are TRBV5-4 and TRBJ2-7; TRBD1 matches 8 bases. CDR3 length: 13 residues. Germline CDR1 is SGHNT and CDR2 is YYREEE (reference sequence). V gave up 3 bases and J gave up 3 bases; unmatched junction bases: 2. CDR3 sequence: CASSWTGLYEQYF. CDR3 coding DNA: TGTGCCAGCAGCTGGACAGGGCTCTACGAGCAGTACTTC.

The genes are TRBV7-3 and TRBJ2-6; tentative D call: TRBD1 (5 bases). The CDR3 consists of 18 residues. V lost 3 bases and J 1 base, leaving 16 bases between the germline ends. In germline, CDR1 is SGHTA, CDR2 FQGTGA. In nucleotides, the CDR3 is TGTGCCAGCAGCTTTCGGACAATCGGATTTTCTGGGGCCAACGTCCTGACTTTC. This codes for CASSFRTIGFSGANVLTF. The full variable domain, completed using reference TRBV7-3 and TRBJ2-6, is GAGVSQTPSNKVTEKGKYVELRCDPISGHTALYWYRQSLGQGPEFLIYFQGTGAADDSGLPNDRFFAVRPEGSVSTLKIQRTERGDSAVYLCASSFRTIGFSGANVLTFGAGSRLTVL.

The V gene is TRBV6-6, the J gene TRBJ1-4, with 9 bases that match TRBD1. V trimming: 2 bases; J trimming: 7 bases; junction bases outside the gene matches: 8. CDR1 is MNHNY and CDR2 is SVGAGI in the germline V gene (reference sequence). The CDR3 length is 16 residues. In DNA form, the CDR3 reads TGTGCCAGCAGTTACACAACAGGGGGCTGGGTTGAAAAACTGTTTTTT. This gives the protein CASSYTTGGWVEKLFF.

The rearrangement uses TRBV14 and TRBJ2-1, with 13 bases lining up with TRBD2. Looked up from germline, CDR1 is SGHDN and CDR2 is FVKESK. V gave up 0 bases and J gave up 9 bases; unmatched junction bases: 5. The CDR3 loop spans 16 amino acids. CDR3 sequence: CASSQELLAGGGEQFF. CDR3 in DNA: TGTGCCAGCAGCCAAGAATTACTAGCGGGAGGGGGTGAGCAGTTCTTC.

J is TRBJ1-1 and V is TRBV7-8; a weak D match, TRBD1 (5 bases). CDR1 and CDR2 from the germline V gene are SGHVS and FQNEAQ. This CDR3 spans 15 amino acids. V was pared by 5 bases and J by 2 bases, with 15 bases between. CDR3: CASSVGTFSNTEAFF. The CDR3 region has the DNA TGTGCCAGCAGCGTTGGGACGTTTTCCAACACTGAAGCTTTCTTT.

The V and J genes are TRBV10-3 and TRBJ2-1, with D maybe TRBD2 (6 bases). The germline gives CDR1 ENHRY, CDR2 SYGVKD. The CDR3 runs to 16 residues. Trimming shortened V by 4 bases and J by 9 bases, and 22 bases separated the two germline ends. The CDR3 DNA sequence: TGTGCCATCAGTGCGGCTGCGGGGATGGGTTTGGGTGAGCAGTTCTTC. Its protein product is CAISAAAGMGLGEQFF.

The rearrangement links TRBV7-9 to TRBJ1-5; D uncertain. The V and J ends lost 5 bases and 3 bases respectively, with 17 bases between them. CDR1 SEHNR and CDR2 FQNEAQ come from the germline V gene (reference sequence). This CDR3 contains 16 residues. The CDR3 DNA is TGTGCCAGCAGCCCCCTGGTGGTCAGCCTCAATCAGCCCCAGCATTTT. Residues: CASSPLVVSLNQPQHF.

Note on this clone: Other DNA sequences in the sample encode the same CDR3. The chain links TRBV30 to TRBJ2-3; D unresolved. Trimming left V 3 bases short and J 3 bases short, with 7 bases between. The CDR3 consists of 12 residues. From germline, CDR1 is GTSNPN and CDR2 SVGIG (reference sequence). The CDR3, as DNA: TGTGCCTGGAGCCGAGGTACAGATACGCAGTATTTT. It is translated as CAWSRGTDTQYF.

DNA for the CDR3: TGTGCCAGCAGGGGGACTAGCGGGGGCAATGAGCAGTTCTTC. This gives the protein CASRGTSGGNEQFF. The chain has TRBV2 and TRBJ2-1; 14 bases match TRBD2. The trim removed 6 bases at V and 6 bases at J, leaving 1 base unmatched. CDR1 is SNHLY, CDR2 FYNNEI, per germline. The CDR3 spans 14 residues.

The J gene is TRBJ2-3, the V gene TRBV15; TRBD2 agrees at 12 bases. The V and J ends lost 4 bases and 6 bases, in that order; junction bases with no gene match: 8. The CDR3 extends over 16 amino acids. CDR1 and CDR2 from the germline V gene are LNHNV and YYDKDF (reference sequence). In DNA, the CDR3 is TGTGCCACCAGCAACCGACTAGCGGGAGCCAGGGATACGCAGTATTTT. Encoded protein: CATSNRLAGARDTQYF.

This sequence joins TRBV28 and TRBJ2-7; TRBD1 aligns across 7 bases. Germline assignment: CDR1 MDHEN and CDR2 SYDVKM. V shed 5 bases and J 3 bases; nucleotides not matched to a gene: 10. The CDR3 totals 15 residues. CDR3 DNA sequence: TGTGCCAGCAGTATACGACAGGGCGGCTACTACGAGCAGTACTTC. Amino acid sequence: CASSIRQGGYYEQYF. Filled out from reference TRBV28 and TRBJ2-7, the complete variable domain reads DVKVTQSSRYLVKRTGEKVFLECVQDMDHENMFWYRQDPGLGLRLIYFSYDVKMKEKGDIPEGYSVSREKKERFSLILESASTNQTSMYLCASSIRQGGYYEQYFGPGTRLTVT.

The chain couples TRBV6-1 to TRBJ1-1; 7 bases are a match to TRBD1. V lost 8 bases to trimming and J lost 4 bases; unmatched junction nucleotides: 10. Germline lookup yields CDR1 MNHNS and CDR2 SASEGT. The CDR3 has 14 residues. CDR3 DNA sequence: TGTGCCAGCTGGGCCATAAACAGGGGCACTGAAGCTTTCTTT. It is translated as CASWAINRGTEAFF.

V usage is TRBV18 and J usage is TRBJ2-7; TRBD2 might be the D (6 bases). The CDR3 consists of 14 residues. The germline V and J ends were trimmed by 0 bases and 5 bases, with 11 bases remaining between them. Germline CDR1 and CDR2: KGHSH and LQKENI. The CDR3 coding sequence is TGTGCCAGCTCACCACCCGGGACTTTGAACGAGCAGTACTTC. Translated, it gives CASSPPGTLNEQYF.

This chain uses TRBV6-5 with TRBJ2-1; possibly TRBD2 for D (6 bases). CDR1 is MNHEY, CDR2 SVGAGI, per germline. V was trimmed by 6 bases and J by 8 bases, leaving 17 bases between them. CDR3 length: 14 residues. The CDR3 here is CASSRTGGFDEQFF. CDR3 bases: TGTGCCAGCAGCCGTACAGGAGGGTTCGATGAGCAGTTCTTC.

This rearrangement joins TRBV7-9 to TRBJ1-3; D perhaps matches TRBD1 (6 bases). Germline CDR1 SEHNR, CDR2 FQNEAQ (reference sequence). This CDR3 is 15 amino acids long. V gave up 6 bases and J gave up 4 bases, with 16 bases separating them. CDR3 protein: CASSETGLSGNTIYF. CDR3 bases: TGTGCCAGCAGTGAAACAGGGTTATCCGGAAACACCATATATTTT. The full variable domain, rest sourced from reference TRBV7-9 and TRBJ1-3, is DTGVSQNPRHKITKRGQNVTFRCDPISEHNRLYWYRQTLGQGPEFLTYFQNEAQLEKSRLLSDRFSAERPKGSFSTLEIQRTEQGDSAMYLCASSETGLSGNTIYFGEGSWLTVV.

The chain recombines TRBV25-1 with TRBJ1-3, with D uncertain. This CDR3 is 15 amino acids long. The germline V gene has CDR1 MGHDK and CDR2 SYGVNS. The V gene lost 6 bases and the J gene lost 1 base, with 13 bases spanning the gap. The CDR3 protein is CASSLLGSSGNTIYF. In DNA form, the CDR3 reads TGTGCCAGCAGCCTCTTAGGATCTTCTGGAAACACCATATATTTT.

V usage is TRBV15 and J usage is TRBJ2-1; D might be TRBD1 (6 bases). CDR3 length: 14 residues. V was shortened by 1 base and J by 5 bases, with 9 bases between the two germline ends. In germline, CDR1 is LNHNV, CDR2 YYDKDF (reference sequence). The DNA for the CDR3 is TGTGCCACCAGCAGAGGGGACATGCACAATGAGCAGTTCTTC. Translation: CATSRGDMHNEQFF.

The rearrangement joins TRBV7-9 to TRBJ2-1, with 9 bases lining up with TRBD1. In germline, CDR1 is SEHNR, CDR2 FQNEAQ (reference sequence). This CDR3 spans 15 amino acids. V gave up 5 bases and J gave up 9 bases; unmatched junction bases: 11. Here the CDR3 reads CASSAGTGFVREQFF. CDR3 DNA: TGTGCCAGCAGCGCCGGGACAGGGTTTGTGCGTGAGCAGTTCTTC.

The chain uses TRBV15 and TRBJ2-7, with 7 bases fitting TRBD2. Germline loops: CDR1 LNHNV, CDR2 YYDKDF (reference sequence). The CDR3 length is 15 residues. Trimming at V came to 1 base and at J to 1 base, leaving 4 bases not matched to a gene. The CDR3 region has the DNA TGTGCCACCAGCAGAGGAGCGGGACTATCCTACGAGCAGTACTTC. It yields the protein CATSRGAGLSYEQYF.

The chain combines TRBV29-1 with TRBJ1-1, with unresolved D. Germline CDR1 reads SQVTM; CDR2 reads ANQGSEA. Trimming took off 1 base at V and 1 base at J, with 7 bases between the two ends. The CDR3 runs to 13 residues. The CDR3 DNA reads TGCAGCGTTGAAGGCAGGTGGAACACTGAAGCTTTCTTT. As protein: CSVEGRWNTEAFF.

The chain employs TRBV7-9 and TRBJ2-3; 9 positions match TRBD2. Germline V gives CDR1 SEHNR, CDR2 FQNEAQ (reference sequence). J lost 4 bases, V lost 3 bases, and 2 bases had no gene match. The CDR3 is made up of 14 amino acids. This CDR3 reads CASSFSGSSDTQYF. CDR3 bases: TGTGCCAGCAGCTTTAGCGGGAGCTCAGATACGCAGTATTTT. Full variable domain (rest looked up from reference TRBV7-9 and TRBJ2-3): DTGVSQNPRHKITKRGQNVTFRCDPISEHNRLYWYRQTLGQGPEFLTYFQNEAQLEKSRLLSDRFSAERPKGSFSTLEIQRTEQGDSAMYLCASSFSGSSDTQYFGPGTRLTVL.